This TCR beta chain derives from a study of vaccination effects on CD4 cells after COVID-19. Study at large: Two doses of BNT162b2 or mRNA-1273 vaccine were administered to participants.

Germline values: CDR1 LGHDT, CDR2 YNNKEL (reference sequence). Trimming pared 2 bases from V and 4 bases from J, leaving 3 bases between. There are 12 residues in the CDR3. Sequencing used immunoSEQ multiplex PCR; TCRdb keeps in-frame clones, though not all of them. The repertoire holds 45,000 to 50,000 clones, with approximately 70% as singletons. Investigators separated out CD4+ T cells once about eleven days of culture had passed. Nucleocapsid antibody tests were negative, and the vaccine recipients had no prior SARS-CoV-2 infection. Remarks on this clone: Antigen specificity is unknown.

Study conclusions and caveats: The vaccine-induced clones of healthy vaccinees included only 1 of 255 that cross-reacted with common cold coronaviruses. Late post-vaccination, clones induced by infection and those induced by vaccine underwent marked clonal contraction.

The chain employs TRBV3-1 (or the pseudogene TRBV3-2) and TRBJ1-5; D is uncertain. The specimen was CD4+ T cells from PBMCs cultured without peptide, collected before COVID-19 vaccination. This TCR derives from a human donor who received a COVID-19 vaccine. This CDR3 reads CASSQQNQPQHF. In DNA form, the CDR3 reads TGTGCCAGCAGCCAACAGAATCAGCCCCAGCATTTT.